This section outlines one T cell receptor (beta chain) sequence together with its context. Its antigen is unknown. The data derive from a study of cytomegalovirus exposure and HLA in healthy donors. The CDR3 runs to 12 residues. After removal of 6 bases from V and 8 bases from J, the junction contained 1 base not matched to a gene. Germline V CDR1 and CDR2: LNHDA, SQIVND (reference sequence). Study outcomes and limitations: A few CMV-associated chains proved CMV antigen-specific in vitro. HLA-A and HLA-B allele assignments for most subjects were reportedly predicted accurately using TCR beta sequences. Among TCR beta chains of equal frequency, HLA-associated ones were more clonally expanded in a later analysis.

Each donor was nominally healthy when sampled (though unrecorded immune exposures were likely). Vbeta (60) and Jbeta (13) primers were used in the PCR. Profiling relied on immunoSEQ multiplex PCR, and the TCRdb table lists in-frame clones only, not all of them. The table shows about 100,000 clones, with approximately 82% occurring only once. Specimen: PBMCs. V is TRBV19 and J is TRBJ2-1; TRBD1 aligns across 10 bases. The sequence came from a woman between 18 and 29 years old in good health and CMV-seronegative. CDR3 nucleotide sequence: TGTGCCAGTAGGACAGGGGGCTATGAGCAGTTCTTC. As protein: CASRTGGYEQFF.